This record covers a single TCR beta chain. The target antigen is unknown. The data stem from a study of T cell responses to AZD1222 COVID-19 vaccine. Study conclusions and caveats: It was only after the peak T cell response that any repertoires were sampled.

The data were produced by immunoSEQ multiplex PCR, yet TCRdb's version contains in-frame clones alone and is incomplete. The sample holds 90,000 to 110,000 clones, 88% seen once. CDR3 length equals 17 residues. Germline V gene lookup returns CDR1 KGHSH and CDR2 LQKENI. V shed 2 bases and J 4 bases; nucleotides not matched to a gene: 12. The sample was peripheral blood, taken on day 0 of AZD1222 vaccination. The rearrangement joins TRBV18 to TRBJ1-2; 8 bases map to TRBD1. This clonotype was sampled from an adult in good health. The CDR3 nucleotides read TGTGCCAGCTCACCATCCGCCCCGTACAGGGGGGTCTATGGCTACACCTTC. Translating it yields CASSPSAPYRGVYGYTF.